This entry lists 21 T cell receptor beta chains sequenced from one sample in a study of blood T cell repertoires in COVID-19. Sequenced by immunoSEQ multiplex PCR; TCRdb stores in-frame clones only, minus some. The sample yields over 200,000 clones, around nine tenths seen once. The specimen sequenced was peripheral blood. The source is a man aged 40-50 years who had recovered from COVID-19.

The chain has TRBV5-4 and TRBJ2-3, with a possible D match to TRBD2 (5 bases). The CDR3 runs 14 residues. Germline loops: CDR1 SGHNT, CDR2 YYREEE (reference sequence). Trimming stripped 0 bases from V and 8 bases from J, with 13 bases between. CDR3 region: CASSLAGSDGTQYF. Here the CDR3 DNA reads TGTGCCAGCAGCTTGGCCGGTAGCGACGGTACGCAGTATTTT. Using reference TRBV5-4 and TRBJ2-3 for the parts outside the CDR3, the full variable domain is ETGVTQSPTHLIKTRGQQVTLRCSSQSGHNTVSWYQQALGQGPQFIFQYYREEENGRGNFPPRFSGLQFPNYSSELNVNALELDDSALYLCASSLAGSDGTQYFGPGTRLTVL.

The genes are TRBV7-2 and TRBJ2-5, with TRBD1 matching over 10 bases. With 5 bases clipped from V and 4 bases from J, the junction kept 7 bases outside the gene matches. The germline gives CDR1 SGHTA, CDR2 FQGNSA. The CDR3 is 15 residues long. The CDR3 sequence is CASSQDRGVVETQYF. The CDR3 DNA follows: TGTGCCAGCAGCCAGGACAGGGGGGTGGTAGAGACCCAGTACTTC.

In nucleotides, the CDR3 is TGTGCCAGCAGCGTAGATTCGCGGGGGTCAACAGATACGCAGTATTTT. It encodes CASSVDSRGSTDTQYF. The chain employs TRBV9 and TRBJ2-3; 7 bases map to TRBD2. The germline V gene encodes CDR1 SGDLS and CDR2 YYNGEE. Trimming removed 0 bases from V and 3 bases from J; junction bases left unmatched: 7. This CDR3 has 16 amino acids.

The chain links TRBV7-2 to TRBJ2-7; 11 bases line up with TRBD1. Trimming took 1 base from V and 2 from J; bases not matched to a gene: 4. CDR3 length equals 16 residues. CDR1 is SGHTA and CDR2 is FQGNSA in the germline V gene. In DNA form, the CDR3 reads TGTGCCAGCAGCTTAGAGGACAGGGGGCACCCCTACGAGCAGTACTTC. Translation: CASSLEDRGHPYEQYF.

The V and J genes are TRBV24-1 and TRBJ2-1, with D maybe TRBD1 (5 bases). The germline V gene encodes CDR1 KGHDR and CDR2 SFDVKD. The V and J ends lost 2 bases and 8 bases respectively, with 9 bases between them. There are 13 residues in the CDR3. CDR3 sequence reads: CATSDSGFDEQFF. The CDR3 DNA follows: TGTGCCACCAGTGATTCAGGGTTTGATGAGCAGTTCTTC.

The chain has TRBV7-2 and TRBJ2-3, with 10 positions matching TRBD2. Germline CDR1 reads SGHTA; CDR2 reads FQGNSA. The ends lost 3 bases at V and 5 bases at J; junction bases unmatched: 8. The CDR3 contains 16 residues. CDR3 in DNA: TGTGCCAGCAGCTTCCAGCGGGGGGGCCGGGTAGATACGCAGTATTTT. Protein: CASSFQRGGRVDTQYF.

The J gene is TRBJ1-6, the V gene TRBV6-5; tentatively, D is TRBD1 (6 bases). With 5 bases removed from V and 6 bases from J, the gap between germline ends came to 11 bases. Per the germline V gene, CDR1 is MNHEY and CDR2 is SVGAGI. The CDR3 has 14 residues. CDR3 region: CASSPRTVNSPLHF. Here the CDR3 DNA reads TGTGCCAGCAGTCCTCGGACAGTTAATTCACCCCTCCACTTT.

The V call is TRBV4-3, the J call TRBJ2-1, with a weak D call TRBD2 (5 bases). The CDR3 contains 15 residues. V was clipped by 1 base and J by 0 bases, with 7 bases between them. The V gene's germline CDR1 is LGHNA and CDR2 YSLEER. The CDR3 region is CASSQVLASYNEQFF. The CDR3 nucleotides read TGCGCCAGCAGCCAAGTCCTAGCCTCCTACAATGAGCAGTTCTTC.

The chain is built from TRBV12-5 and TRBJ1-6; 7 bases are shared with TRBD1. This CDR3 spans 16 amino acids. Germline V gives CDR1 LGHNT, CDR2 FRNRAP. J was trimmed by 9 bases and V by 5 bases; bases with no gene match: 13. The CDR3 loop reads CASGPAGTDKGSPLHF. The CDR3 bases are TGTGCTAGTGGTCCTGCCGGGACAGACAAGGGTTCACCCCTCCACTTT.

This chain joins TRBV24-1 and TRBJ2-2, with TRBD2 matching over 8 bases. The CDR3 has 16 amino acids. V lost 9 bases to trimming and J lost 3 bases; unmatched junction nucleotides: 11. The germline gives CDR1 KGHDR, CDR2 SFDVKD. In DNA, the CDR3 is TGTGCCACCCCTAGGGGGGCGGGAGGACACACCGGGGAGCTGTTTTTT. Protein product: CATPRGAGGHTGELFF.

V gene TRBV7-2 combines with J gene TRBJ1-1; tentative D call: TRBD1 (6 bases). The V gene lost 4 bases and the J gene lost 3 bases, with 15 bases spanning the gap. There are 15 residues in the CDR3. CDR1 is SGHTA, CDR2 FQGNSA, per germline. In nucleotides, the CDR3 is TGTGCCAGCAGCTCTGCGTCGGGACAAGACACTGAAGCTTTCTTT. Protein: CASSSASGQDTEAFF.

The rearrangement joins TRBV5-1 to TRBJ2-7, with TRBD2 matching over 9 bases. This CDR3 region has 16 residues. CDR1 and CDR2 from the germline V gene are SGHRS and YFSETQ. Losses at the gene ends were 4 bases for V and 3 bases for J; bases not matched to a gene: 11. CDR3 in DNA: TGCGCCAGCAGCCCCATTAGCGGGAGCCACTTCTACGAGCAGTACTTC. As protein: CASSPISGSHFYEQYF.

CDR3 coding DNA: TGTGCCAGCAGTTATGCCAGCGTTTTTCTCACCGGGGAGCTGTTTTTT. Amino acid sequence: CASSYASVFLTGELFF. This chain joins TRBV6-2 or TRBV6-3 and TRBJ2-2; D unresolved. This CDR3 contains 16 residues. CDR1 is MNHEY, CDR2 SVGEGT, per germline. Trimming took 3 bases from V and 4 from J, leaving 15 bases between them.

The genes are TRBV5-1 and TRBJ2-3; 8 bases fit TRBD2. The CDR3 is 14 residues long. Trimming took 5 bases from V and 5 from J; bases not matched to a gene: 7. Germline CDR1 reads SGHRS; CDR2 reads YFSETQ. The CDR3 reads CASSETSGRDTQYF. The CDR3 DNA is TGCGCCAGCAGTGAAACTAGCGGAAGAGATACGCAGTATTTT.

The CDR3 bases are TGTGCCAGCAGCCCTCGAGCGGGGGAGGTCGAGCAGTACTTC. Protein sequence: CASSPRAGEVEQYF. The chain links TRBV7-2 to TRBJ2-7, with 8 nucleotides matching TRBD2. Germline V CDR1 and CDR2: SGHTA, FQGNSA. This CDR3 is built from 14 residues. V lost 5 bases, J lost 6 bases, and 9 bases stayed unmatched. The whole variable domain, filled in from reference TRBV7-2 and TRBJ2-7, reads GAGVSQSPSNKVTEKGKDVELRCDPISGHTALYWYRQSLGQGLEFLIYFQGNSAPDKSGLPSDRFSAERTGGSVSTLTIQRTQQEDSAVYLCASSPRAGEVEQYFGPGTRLTVT.

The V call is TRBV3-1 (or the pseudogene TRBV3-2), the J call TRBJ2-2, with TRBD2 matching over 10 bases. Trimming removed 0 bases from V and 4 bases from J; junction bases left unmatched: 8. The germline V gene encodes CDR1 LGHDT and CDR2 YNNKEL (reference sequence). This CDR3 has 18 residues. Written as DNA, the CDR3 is TGTGCCAGCAGCCAAGAGACCAGCGGGAGGGCCCGCACCGGGGAGCTGTTTTTT. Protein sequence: CASSQETSGRARTGELFF.

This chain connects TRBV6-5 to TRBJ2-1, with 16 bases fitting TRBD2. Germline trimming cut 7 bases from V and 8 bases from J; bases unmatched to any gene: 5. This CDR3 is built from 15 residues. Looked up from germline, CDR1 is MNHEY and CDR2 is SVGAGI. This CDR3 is CASMGTSGGADEQFF. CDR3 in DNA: TGTGCCAGCATGGGGACTAGCGGGGGGGCGGATGAGCAGTTCTTC.

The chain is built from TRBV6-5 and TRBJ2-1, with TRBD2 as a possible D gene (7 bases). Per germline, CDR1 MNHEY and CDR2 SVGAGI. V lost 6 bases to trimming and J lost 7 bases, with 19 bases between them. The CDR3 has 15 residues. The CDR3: CASRPRGGGSNEQFF. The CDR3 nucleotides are TGTGCCAGCAGACCCAGGGGCGGGGGCTCGAATGAGCAGTTCTTC.

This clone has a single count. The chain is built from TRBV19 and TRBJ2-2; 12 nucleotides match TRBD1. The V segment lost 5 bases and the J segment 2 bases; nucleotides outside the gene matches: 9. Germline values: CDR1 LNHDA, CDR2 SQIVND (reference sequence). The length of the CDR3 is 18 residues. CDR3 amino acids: CASSRVGTGGVNTGELFF. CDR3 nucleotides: TGTGCCAGTAGTCGGGTCGGGACAGGGGGCGTAAACACCGGGGAGCTGTTTTTT.

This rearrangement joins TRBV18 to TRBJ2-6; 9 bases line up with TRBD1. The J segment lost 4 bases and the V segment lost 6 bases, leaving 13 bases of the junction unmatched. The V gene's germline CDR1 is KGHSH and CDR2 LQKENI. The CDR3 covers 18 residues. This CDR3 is CASSPEPGTGPGANVLTF. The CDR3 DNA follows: TGTGCCAGCTCTCCCGAACCTGGGACAGGGCCCGGGGCCAACGTCCTGACTTTC.

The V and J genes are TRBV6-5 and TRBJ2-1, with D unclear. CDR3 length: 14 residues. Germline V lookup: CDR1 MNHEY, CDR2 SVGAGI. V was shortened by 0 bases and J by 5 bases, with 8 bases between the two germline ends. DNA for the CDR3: TGTGCCAGCAGTTACTCAGCCGCCAACAATGAGCAGTTCTTC. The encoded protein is CASSYSAANNEQFF.